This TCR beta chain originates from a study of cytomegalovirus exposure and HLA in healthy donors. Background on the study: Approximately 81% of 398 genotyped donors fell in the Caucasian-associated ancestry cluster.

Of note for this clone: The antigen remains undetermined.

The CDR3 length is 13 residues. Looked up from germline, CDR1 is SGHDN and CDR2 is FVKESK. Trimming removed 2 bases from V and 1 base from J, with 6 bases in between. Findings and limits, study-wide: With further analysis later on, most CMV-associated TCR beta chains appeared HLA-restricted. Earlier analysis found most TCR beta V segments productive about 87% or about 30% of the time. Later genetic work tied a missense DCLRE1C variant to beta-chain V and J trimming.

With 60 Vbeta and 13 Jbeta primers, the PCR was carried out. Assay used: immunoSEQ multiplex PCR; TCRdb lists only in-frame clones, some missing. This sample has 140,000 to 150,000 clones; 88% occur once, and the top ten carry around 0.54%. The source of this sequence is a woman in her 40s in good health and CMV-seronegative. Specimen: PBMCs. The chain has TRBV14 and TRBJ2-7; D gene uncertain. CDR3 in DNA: TGTGCCAGCAGCCAATTCAGGTCCTACGAGCAGTACTTC. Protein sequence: CASSQFRSYEQYF.